A single sample gave rise to the 6 T cell receptor beta chains below, sequenced in a study of identical twins. TCRdb itself ran the 5' RACE reads through MiXCR, one entry per CDR3 protein. The profile shows about 660,000 distinct CDR3 sequences, less than 10% of them singletons. These same data were also listed under a study on yellow fever vaccine responses in identical twins.

Sequenced material: PBMCs. All receptors derive from a woman between 18 and 29 years old in good health.

As for this clonotype: Germline is not matched at one junction end, which may reflect a read error. The chain has TRBV11-2 and TRBJ2-5, with a possible D match to TRBD1 (6 bases). CDR1 SGHAT and CDR2 FQNNGV come from the germline V gene. The CDR3 runs to 15 residues. Written as DNA, the CDR3 is TGTGCCAGCAGCCCAGGTGACAGGAAACAAGAGACCCACTACTTC. Translating it yields CASSPGDRKQETHYF.

The CDR3 DNA reads TGTGCCAGCAGCTTGAGGGGGGGCCAAACCTACGAGCAGTACTTC. This codes for CASSLRGGQTYEQYF. The J gene is TRBJ2-7, the V gene TRBV7-2, with a tentative D call TRBD2 (7 bases). Germline V lookup: CDR1 SGHTA, CDR2 FQGNSA. Trimming took 3 bases from V and 2 from J, leaving 14 bases between them. The CDR3 loop spans 15 amino acids.

This clonotype came up many times. The rearrangement joins TRBV10-3 to TRBJ2-3; 8 nucleotides agree with TRBD2. Germline trimming cut 2 bases from V and 5 bases from J; bases unmatched to any gene: 9. This CDR3 has 16 residues. Germline CDR1 ENHRY, CDR2 SYGVKD. The CDR3 DNA reads as TGTGCCATCAGTGAGGACTCGGGAGGGCCAGGAGATACGCAGTATTTT. This codes for CAISEDSGGPGDTQYF.

There are a few counts of this clonotype. V is TRBV15 and J is TRBJ2-3, with 9 bases matching TRBD2. Trimming took 0 bases from V and 4 from J; bases not matched to a gene: 8. There are 17 residues in the CDR3. Germline CDR1 and CDR2: LNHNV and YYDKDF (reference sequence). CDR3: CATSRDPASGTPDTQYF. CDR3 nucleotides: TGTGCCACCAGCAGAGATCCGGCTAGCGGGACGCCAGATACGCAGTATTTT.

The rearrangement uses TRBV12-3 or TRBV12-4 and TRBJ2-7, with 7 bases that match TRBD2. With 4 bases clipped from V and 7 bases from J, the junction kept 13 bases outside the gene matches. This CDR3 is built from 15 residues. CDR3 nucleotide sequence: TGTGCCAGCAGTTACTTGAGGGGAGGGCCGGAAGAGCAGTACTTC. This gives the protein CASSYLRGGPEEQYF.

This chain uses TRBV12-5 with TRBJ2-1; 9 nucleotides match TRBD2. The CDR3 runs to 17 residues. Germline V gene sequence: CDR1 LGHNT, CDR2 FRNRAP. J gave up 6 bases and V 4 bases, and 13 bases lay outside the gene matches. CDR3 sequence reads: CASGSGPLSGSSNEQFF. CDR3 in DNA: TGTGCTAGTGGTTCAGGACCTCTTAGCGGGAGTAGCAATGAGCAGTTCTTC.